A single sample is the source of the 29 T cell receptor beta chains below, sequenced in a study of blood T cell repertoires in COVID-19. Data came from immunoSEQ multiplex PCR; TCRdb stores just in-frame clones and leaves some out. The sample includes some 300,000 clones, approximately 90% seen only once; the top ten take approximately 9.4%. Sequencing was performed on PBMCs or T cells enriched from blood (not recorded which). These receptors all come from a woman aged 40 to 50 who had recovered from COVID-19.

The gene calls are TRBV28 and TRBJ2-7, with D possibly matching TRBD2 (6 bases). Germline V CDR1 and CDR2: MDHEN, SYDVKM. The V and J ends lost 4 bases and 9 bases respectively, with 16 bases between them. The CDR3 covers 13 residues. Here the CDR3 DNA reads TGTGCCAGCAGTTACCGGGAGAGCCCCCCGCAGTACTTC. Translating it yields CASSYRESPPQYF.

This CDR3 is CASSQDPVSSYEQYF. The CDR3 nucleotides are TGCGCCAGCAGCCAAGACCCGGTGAGCTCCTACGAGCAGTACTTC. The chain carries TRBV4-3 and TRBJ2-7; D not resolved. The CDR3 sequence is 15 residues long. The V gene lost 0 bases and the J gene lost 0 bases, with 9 bases spanning the gap. The germline V gene encodes CDR1 LGHNA and CDR2 YSLEER.

This chain's CDR3 is CASSRIAGGAHYEQYF. As DNA, the CDR3 is TGTGCCAGCAGCCGCATCGCCGGGGGGGCTCACTACGAGCAGTACTTC. This chain joins TRBV6-2 or TRBV6-3 and TRBJ2-7, with 8 nucleotides matching TRBD2. This CDR3 spans 16 amino acids. Germline-derived CDR1 and CDR2 are MNHEY and SVGEGT. The V and J ends lost 6 bases and 3 bases, in that order; junction bases with no gene match: 13.

The CDR3 DNA follows: TGTGCCAGCAGTGAAAACAGGGATGGCCAGCCCCAGCATTTT. Translated, it gives CASSENRDGQPQHF. V and J are TRBV25-1 and TRBJ1-5; tentative D call: TRBD1 (6 bases). V gave up 2 bases and J gave up 7 bases, with 12 bases separating them. This CDR3 has 14 residues. Germline assignment: CDR1 MGHDK and CDR2 SYGVNS. Combining the CDR3 with reference TRBV25-1 and TRBJ1-5 gives the whole variable domain EADIYQTPRYLVIGTGKKITLECSQTMGHDKMYWYQQDPGMELHLIHYSYGVNSTEKGDLSSESTVSRIRTEHFPLTLESARPSHTSQYLCASSENRDGQPQHFGDGTRLSIL.

The genes are TRBV7-2 and TRBJ1-4; the D is unclear. The length of the CDR3 is 15 residues. V lost 7 bases, J lost 3 bases, and 15 bases lay in between. Per germline, CDR1 SGHTA and CDR2 FQGNSA. This chain's CDR3 is CASNFVSGANEKLFF. As DNA, the CDR3 is TGTGCCAGCAACTTTGTATCGGGAGCTAATGAAAAACTGTTTTTT.

V and J are TRBV4-1 and TRBJ1-3, with 7 bases lining up with TRBD1. Trimming took 0 bases from V and 3 from J; bases not matched to a gene: 8. Germline V lookup: CDR1 MGHRA, CDR2 YSYEKL. The CDR3 loop spans 17 amino acids. The CDR3 loop is CASSQEAGGTVGNTIYF. The CDR3 DNA reads as TGCGCCAGCAGCCAAGAAGCTGGAGGGACAGTTGGAAACACCATATATTTT.

The rearrangement uses TRBV11-3 and TRBJ2-1; D call uncertain. V was pared by 4 bases and J by 5 bases, with 18 bases between. Germline-derived CDR1 and CDR2 are SGHNT and YENEEA. The CDR3 runs 16 residues. The CDR3: CASSSYKLDKNNEQFF. The CDR3 region has the DNA TGTGCCAGCAGCTCATACAAACTTGACAAGAACAATGAGCAGTTCTTC.

V is TRBV15 and J is TRBJ1-2; TRBD1 matches 8 bases. Germline CDR1 LNHNV, CDR2 YYDKDF (reference sequence). J was trimmed by 2 bases and V by 4 bases; bases with no gene match: 6. The CDR3 runs to 15 residues. Written as DNA, the CDR3 is TGTGCCACCAGCAAGAGGACAGGGACAAACTATGGCTACACCTTC. Its translation: CATSKRTGTNYGYTF.

The chain has TRBV23-1 and TRBJ2-7; the match to TRBD1 covers 10 bases. TRBV23-1 is assigned to the ORF class and has an uncertain function. Trimming at V came to 3 bases and at J to 2 bases, leaving 7 bases not matched to a gene. There are 16 residues in the CDR3. The DNA of the CDR3 is TGCGCCAGCAGTCACCTAGGACAGGGGGGGCCCTACGAGCAGTACTTC. It translates to CASSHLGQGGPYEQYF.

The chain joins TRBV6-5 to TRBJ1-3, with D perhaps matching TRBD1 (6 bases). This CDR3 spans 15 amino acids. The germline V gene has CDR1 MNHEY and CDR2 SVGAGI. The ends were cut back, 6 bases at V and 0 bases at J, with 12 bases in the middle. CDR3 nucleotides: TGTGCCAGCAGGACCACAGGGTTCTCTGGAAACACCATATATTTT. This codes for CASRTTGFSGNTIYF.

For this clone: Other DNA sequences in the same sample also yield this CDR3. This chain links TRBV7-9 with TRBJ1-1; D call uncertain. Trimming removed 5 bases from V and 5 bases from J, with 12 bases in between. Germline-derived CDR1 and CDR2 are SEHNR and FQNEAQ (reference sequence). CDR3 size: 13 residues. The CDR3 nucleotides are TGTGCCAGCAGCCCACCCGGCGGAACTGAAGCTTTCTTT. It yields the protein CASSPPGGTEAFF. The whole variable domain, remainder taken from reference TRBV7-9 and TRBJ1-1, is DTGVSQNPRHKITKRGQNVTFRCDPISEHNRLYWYRQTLGQGPEFLTYFQNEAQLEKSRLLSDRFSAERPKGSFSTLEIQRTEQGDSAMYLCASSPPGGTEAFFGQGTRLTVV.

The V and J genes are TRBV12-3 or TRBV12-4 and TRBJ2-1; the match to TRBD2 covers 7 bases. CDR3 length equals 13 residues. J gave up 3 bases and V 11 bases, and 7 bases lay outside the gene matches. The DNA for the CDR3 is TGTGCCTCGCGGGAGTCCGACTACAATGAGCAGTTCTTC. It yields the protein CASRESDYNEQFF.

V usage is TRBV28 and J usage is TRBJ1-2; TRBD1 agrees at 7 bases. The germline V gene encodes CDR1 MDHEN and CDR2 SYDVKM. Trimming took 6 bases from V and 8 from J; bases not matched to a gene: 9. This CDR3 is built from 13 residues. The CDR3 bases are TGTGCCAGCAGGGTACAGGGGATAGAGGGCTACACCTTC. It specifies CASRVQGIEGYTF.

This clone was picked up a small number of times. The chain couples TRBV30 to TRBJ2-2, with TRBD1 matching 7 bases. The CDR3 has 14 amino acids. The V gene end was trimmed by 3 bases and the J gene end by 5 bases; junction bases not matched to a gene: 6. Germline assignment: CDR1 GTSNPN and CDR2 SVGIG (reference sequence). CDR3 protein: CAWRQGQETGELFF. The CDR3 DNA reads TGTGCCTGGAGGCAAGGACAGGAAACCGGGGAGCTGTTTTTT.

The chain is built from TRBV30 and TRBJ1-6; the D gene is possibly TRBD1 (5 bases). The CDR3 is 12 residues long. The germline V and J ends were trimmed by 4 bases and 7 bases, with 8 bases remaining between them. Germline V lookup: CDR1 GTSNPN, CDR2 SVGIG (reference sequence). CDR3 DNA sequence: TGTGCCTGGAAATCAGGGAATTCACCCCTCCACTTT. It specifies CAWKSGNSPLHF.

The gene calls are TRBV27 and TRBJ1-2; a weak D match, TRBD1 (5 bases). The ends were cut back, 3 bases at V and 8 bases at J, with 10 bases in the middle. The CDR3 totals 12 residues. Germline values: CDR1 MNHEY, CDR2 SMNVEV (reference sequence). This CDR3 is CASSLGGNGYTF. The CDR3 DNA is TGTGCCAGCAGTTTGGGGGGGAACGGCTACACCTTC.

This chain links TRBV4-2 with TRBJ2-4; D not resolved. Trimming cost V 0 bases and J 4 bases, with 10 bases left between them. Germline V gives CDR1 LGHNA, CDR2 YNFKEQ. The CDR3 contains 15 residues. CDR3 in amino acids: CASSQDELPKNIQYF. Written as DNA, the CDR3 is TGTGCCAGCAGCCAAGACGAACTACCGAAAAACATTCAGTACTTC.

The chain is built from TRBV19 and TRBJ2-1, with 8 nucleotides matching TRBD1. This CDR3 contains 15 residues. Germline V gene sequence: CDR1 LNHDA, CDR2 SQIVND (reference sequence). Trimming removed 7 bases from V and 3 bases from J; junction bases left unmatched: 8. The chain's CDR3 is CASTFGQGLYNEQFF. The CDR3, as DNA: TGTGCCAGTACCTTCGGACAGGGCCTCTACAATGAGCAGTTCTTC. The full variable domain, its missing parts supplied by reference TRBV19 and TRBJ2-1, is DGGITQSPKYLFRKEGQNVTLSCEQNLNHDAMYWYRQDPGQGLRLIYYSQIVNDFQKGDIAEGYSVSREKKESFPLTVTSAQKNPTAFYLCASTFGQGLYNEQFFGPGTRLTVL.

The gene calls are TRBV15 and TRBJ1-2; D uncertain. Trimming shortened V by 1 base and J by 2 bases, and 8 bases separated the two germline ends. The CDR3 totals 14 residues. Germline-derived CDR1 and CDR2 are LNHNV and YYDKDF (reference sequence). The CDR3 sequence is CATSRGEKNYGYTF. The DNA for the CDR3 is TGTGCCACCAGCAGAGGGGAGAAGAACTATGGCTACACCTTC.

The rearrangement uses TRBV15 and TRBJ2-6; 7 bases fit TRBD1. V was pared by 2 bases and J by 0 bases, with 4 bases of the junction left unmatched. From germline, CDR1 is LNHNV and CDR2 YYDKDF (reference sequence). The length of the CDR3 is 17 residues. The CDR3 bases are TGTGCCACCAGCAGACCGGGACAGCGCTCTGGGGCCAACGTCCTGACTTTC. This sequence encodes CATSRPGQRSGANVLTF.

Only one count was recorded for this clone. This chain links TRBV5-4 with TRBJ1-2; 9 bases match TRBD1. Germline assignment: CDR1 SGHNT and CDR2 YYREEE (reference sequence). The CDR3 covers 17 residues. J was trimmed by 0 bases and V by 3 bases; bases with no gene match: 9. The CDR3, as DNA: TGTGCCAGCAGCTCGCCGGCCGGACAGGGGTCTAACTATGGCTACACCTTC. Translation gives CASSSPAGQGSNYGYTF. Full variable domain (rest looked up from reference TRBV5-4 and TRBJ1-2): ETGVTQSPTHLIKTRGQQVTLRCSSQSGHNTVSWYQQALGQGPQFIFQYYREEENGRGNFPPRFSGLQFPNYSSELNVNALELDDSALYLCASSSPAGQGSNYGYTFGSGTRLTVV.

The count of this clone is one. Being one base from a much bigger clone, this may be a read error. Other DNA sequences in the same sample also yield this CDR3. The rearrangement links TRBV5-6 to TRBJ2-1, with TRBD2 matching 10 bases. Germline CDR1 SGHDT, CDR2 YYEEEE. V trimming: 3 bases; J trimming: 0 bases; junction bases outside the gene matches: 3. This CDR3 has 16 amino acids. CDR3 sequence reads: CASSWTSGSSYNEQFF. The CDR3 bases are TGTGCCAGCAGCTGGACTAGCGGCAGCTCCTACAATGAGCAGTTCTTC.

The chain recombines TRBV10-3 with TRBJ2-3; D uncertain. Germline loops: CDR1 ENHRY, CDR2 SYGVKD. This CDR3 has 14 residues. V lost 2 bases and J 2 bases, leaving 8 bases between the germline ends. CDR3 amino acids: CAISEGDTTDTQYF. CDR3 nucleotide sequence: TGTGCCATCAGTGAGGGCGACACCACAGATACGCAGTATTTT.

This clone has more than one count but fewer than ten. This chain connects TRBV4-1 to TRBJ2-7, with a weak D call TRBD2 (5 bases). The CDR3 has 14 amino acids. Germline V gene lookup returns CDR1 MGHRA and CDR2 YSYEKL. V lost 1 base to trimming and J lost 2 bases, with 9 bases between them. CDR3 residues: CASSQVHGTYEQYF. The CDR3 DNA reads as TGCGCCAGCAGCCAAGTCCACGGGACCTACGAGCAGTACTTC.

The chain combines TRBV2 with TRBJ2-7, with 10 bases that match TRBD2. Germline trimming cut 10 bases from V and 7 bases from J; bases unmatched to any gene: 10. CDR1 SNHLY and CDR2 FYNNEI come from the germline V gene. The CDR3 is 13 amino acids. The CDR3 DNA sequence: TGTGCCACAAAAGCGGGAGGGCCCGGGGAGCAGTACTTC. This gives the protein CATKAGGPGEQYF.

With regard to this clone: Relative to the germline gene, one junction end is altered; a read error may explain this. V usage is TRBV9 and J usage is TRBJ1-2, with 7 bases fitting TRBD1. The CDR3 is made up of 15 amino acids. Germline CDR1 and CDR2: SGDLS and YYNGEE. The DNA of the CDR3 is TGTGCCAGCAGCCGTTACGACAGGGAGCTCGTACGACCCCTTTTC. It translates to CASSRYDRELVRPLF.

The chain has TRBV28 and TRBJ1-3; D is undetermined. The CDR3 spans 15 residues. V dropped 5 bases and J dropped 1 base, with 12 bases sitting between them. The germline V gene has CDR1 MDHEN and CDR2 SYDVKM. The CDR3 coding sequence is TGTGCCAGCAGTCTCGAGTTACCGTCTGGAAACACCATATATTTT. Its translation is CASSLELPSGNTIYF. The full variable domain, its missing parts supplied by reference TRBV28 and TRBJ1-3, is DVKVTQSSRYLVKRTGEKVFLECVQDMDHENMFWYRQDPGLGLRLIYFSYDVKMKEKGDIPEGYSVSREKKERFSLILESASTNQTSMYLCASSLELPSGNTIYFGEGSWLTVV.

CDR3 bases: TGTGCCACCAGTGACGGGACAGCCTACGAGCAGTACTTC. Protein sequence: CATSDGTAYEQYF. This chain connects TRBV24-1 to TRBJ2-7; 7 nucleotides agree with TRBD1. Germline V gene sequence: CDR1 KGHDR, CDR2 SFDVKD. The CDR3 is 13 amino acids. The V segment lost 4 bases and the J segment 2 bases; nucleotides outside the gene matches: 1.

The chain combines TRBV2 with TRBJ1-2; TRBD1 is a possible D gene (6 bases). V lost 8 bases, J lost 6 bases, and 13 bases lay in between. This CDR3 has 12 amino acids. CDR1 SNHLY and CDR2 FYNNEI come from the germline V gene. CDR3 protein: CASGGTLDGYTF. The CDR3 nucleotides are TGTGCCAGCGGTGGGACACTGGATGGCTACACCTTC.